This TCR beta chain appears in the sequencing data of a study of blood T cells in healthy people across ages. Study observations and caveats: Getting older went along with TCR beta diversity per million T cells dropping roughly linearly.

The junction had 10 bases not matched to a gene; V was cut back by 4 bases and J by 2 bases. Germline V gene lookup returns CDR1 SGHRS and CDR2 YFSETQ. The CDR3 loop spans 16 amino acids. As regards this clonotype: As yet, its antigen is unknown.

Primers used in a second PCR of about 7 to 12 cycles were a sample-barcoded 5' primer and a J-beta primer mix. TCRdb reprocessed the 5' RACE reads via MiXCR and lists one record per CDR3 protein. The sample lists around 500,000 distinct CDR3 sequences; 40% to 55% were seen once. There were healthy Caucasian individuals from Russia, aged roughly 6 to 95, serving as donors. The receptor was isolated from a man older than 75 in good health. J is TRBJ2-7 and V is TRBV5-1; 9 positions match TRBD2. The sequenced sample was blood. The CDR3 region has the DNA TGCGCCAGCAGCACGGGGACCCTAGCGGGGACCTACGAGCAGTACTTC. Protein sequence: CASSTGTLAGTYEQYF.